A single sample gave rise to the 28 T cell receptor beta chains below, sequenced in a study of blood T cell repertoires in COVID-19. Repertoires were generated with immunoSEQ multiplex PCR, while TCRdb's copy carries only in-frame clones and drops some. This sample has some 120,000 clones, with about 80% found just once. Sequencing input: peripheral blood. The receptors here all came from a woman aged 50 to 65 with acute or convalescent COVID-19.

The CDR3 region has the DNA TGTGCCAGCAGGGCGGATATCACAGATACGCAGTATTTT. Translating gives CASRADITDTQYF. This chain links TRBV12-3 or TRBV12-4 with TRBJ2-3; the D is unclear. There are 13 residues in the CDR3. Trimming cost V 6 bases and J 2 bases, with 9 bases left between them.

The CDR3 nucleotides are TGTGCCAGCAGCCATACCCAGGGGGTGGGTTCACCCCTCCACTTT. Protein: CASSHTQGVGSPLHF. This chain joins TRBV3-1 (or the pseudogene TRBV3-2) and TRBJ1-6; 7 bases are shared with TRBD1. Germline V lookup: CDR1 LGHDT, CDR2 YNNKEL (reference sequence). The CDR3 length is 15 residues. V lost 3 bases and J lost 9; bases outside the gene matches: 8.

There are a few counts of this clone. This chain uses TRBV27 with TRBJ2-7; TRBD2 is a possible D gene (7 bases). V was pared by 5 bases and J by 1 base, with 27 bases between. The CDR3 has 19 residues. Germline values: CDR1 MNHEY, CDR2 SMNVEV (reference sequence). The CDR3 coding sequence is TGTGCCAGCAGTCTCCTAGCAGGAGGGGGGGCCTATTTATCCTACGAGCAGTACTTC. It is translated as CASSLLAGGGAYLSYEQYF.

This clone was observed a handful of times. The chain combines TRBV11-2 with TRBJ1-3, with TRBD1 identical over 11 bases. The V segment lost 5 bases and the J segment 0 bases; nucleotides outside the gene matches: 6. The CDR3 spans 17 residues. In germline, CDR1 is SGHAT, CDR2 FQNNGV. The CDR3 loop reads CASSLDRGRNSGNTIYF. In DNA form, the CDR3 reads TGTGCCAGCAGCCTGGACAGGGGGCGAAACTCTGGAAACACCATATATTTT.

The CDR3 DNA reads as TGTGCCAGCAGCGACTGGCGGGACAGGGTGAATGGCTACACCTTC. Translating gives CASSDWRDRVNGYTF. V usage is TRBV2 and J usage is TRBJ1-2; TRBD1 agrees at 9 bases. Looked up from germline, CDR1 is SNHLY and CDR2 is FYNNEI. With 6 bases clipped from V and 6 bases from J, the junction kept 11 bases outside the gene matches. The CDR3 loop spans 15 amino acids.

This rearrangement joins TRBV10-1 to TRBJ2-1; tentatively, D is TRBD2 (6 bases). The CDR3 is 15 residues long. V lost 2 bases and J 3 bases, leaving 11 bases between the germline ends. The V gene's germline CDR1 is WNHNN and CDR2 SYGVQD (reference sequence). The CDR3 protein is CASSESRRDYNEQFF. The CDR3 DNA sequence: TGCGCCAGCAGTGAGAGCAGGAGGGACTACAATGAGCAGTTCTTC.

This chain joins TRBV5-1 and TRBJ2-7, with 10 bases matching TRBD2. V shed 4 bases and J 0 bases; nucleotides not matched to a gene: 4. Per germline, CDR1 SGHRS and CDR2 YFSETQ. The CDR3 totals 15 residues. The CDR3 region is CASSKTSGNSYEQYF. CDR3 DNA sequence: TGCGCCAGCAGCAAAACTAGCGGGAACTCCTACGAGCAGTACTTC.

The chain combines TRBV6-1 with TRBJ1-3; D is possibly TRBD1 (5 bases). Germline V gene sequence: CDR1 MNHNS, CDR2 SASEGT. This CDR3 is built from 15 residues. V lost 2 bases and J 5 bases, leaving 13 bases between the germline ends. Written as DNA, the CDR3 is TGTGCCAGCAGTGAACGTCCAGGGTCTAGAAACACCATATATTTT. Its translation: CASSERPGSRNTIYF.

This clone was observed a handful of times. One junction end does not reproduce the germline sequence, and a read error may be involved. The rearrangement links TRBV29-1 to TRBJ2-7, with TRBD2 identical over 7 bases. The CDR3 loop spans 11 amino acids. The germline V gene encodes CDR1 SQVTM and CDR2 ANQGSEA. The CDR3 reads CSVTSSDEQYF. The CDR3 DNA is TGCAGCGTGACTAGCTCCGACGAGCAGTACTTC.

This sequence joins TRBV19 and TRBJ1-2; weak D call: TRBD1 (6 bases). Per germline, CDR1 LNHDA and CDR2 SQIVND (reference sequence). CDR3 size: 15 residues. Trimming took 6 bases from V and 0 from J, leaving 14 bases between them. The CDR3 DNA sequence: TGTGCCAGTAGGGGGGCCGACACTGCTAACTATGGCTACACCTTC. This sequence encodes CASRGADTANYGYTF.

This chain connects TRBV5-1 to TRBJ1-5, with TRBD1 matching 8 bases. V was clipped by 0 bases and J by 4 bases; unmatched bases: 0. CDR3 length equals 14 residues. Germline V gives CDR1 SGHRS, CDR2 YFSETQ. This CDR3 is CASSLDRGNQPQHF. CDR3 coding DNA: TGCGCCAGCAGCTTGGACAGGGGGAATCAGCCCCAGCATTTT.

This clone was detected only once. The rearrangement uses TRBV27 and TRBJ1-4; 8 nucleotides line up with TRBD1. CDR1 is MNHEY and CDR2 is SMNVEV in the germline V gene (reference sequence). V lost 5 bases, J lost 8 bases, and 7 bases stayed unmatched. The length of the CDR3 is 14 residues. CDR3 sequence reads: CASSPGQGWEKLFF. The CDR3 DNA reads TGTGCCAGCAGTCCCGGACAGGGCTGGGAAAAACTGTTTTTT.

V and J are TRBV20-1 and TRBJ2-4; a weak D match, TRBD1 (5 bases). From germline, CDR1 is DFQATT and CDR2 SNEGSKA (reference sequence). V was trimmed by 3 bases and J by 4 bases, leaving 16 bases between them. There are 15 residues in the CDR3. Here the CDR3 reads CSASHEVTEKNIQYF. DNA of the CDR3: TGCAGTGCTAGTCATGAGGTGACAGAGAAAAACATTCAGTACTTC.

The chain recombines TRBV7-9 with TRBJ1-2; 8 bases are shared with TRBD1. There are 16 residues in the CDR3. From germline, CDR1 is SEHNR and CDR2 FQNEAQ (reference sequence). V lost 5 bases, J lost 4 bases, and 12 bases stayed unmatched. The CDR3 bases are TGTGCCAGCAGCCCTCGCCGAGGACAGGGCGCCTATGGCTACACCTTC. It is translated as CASSPRRGQGAYGYTF.

This chain uses TRBV7-8 with TRBJ1-1, with D maybe TRBD1 (6 bases). The CDR3 contains 15 residues. CDR1 is SGHVS, CDR2 FQNEAQ, per germline. The V and J ends lost 5 bases and 4 bases respectively, with 17 bases between them. CDR3 amino acids: CASSSRRGGITEAFF. CDR3 in DNA: TGTGCCAGCAGCAGCCGCAGGGGTGGAATCACTGAAGCTTTCTTT. Full variable domain (remainder filled in from reference TRBV7-8 and TRBJ1-1): GAGVSQSPRYKVAKRGQDVALRCDPISGHVSLFWYQQALGQGPEFLTYFQNEAQLDKSGLPSDRFFAERPEGSVSTLKIQRTQQEDSAVYLCASSSRRGGITEAFFGQGTRLTVV.

The J gene is TRBJ1-2, the V gene TRBV3-1 (or the pseudogene TRBV3-2), with a possible D match to TRBD1 (6 bases). The germline V gene has CDR1 LGHDT and CDR2 YNNKEL (reference sequence). V lost 2 bases and J 7 bases, leaving 11 bases between the germline ends. This CDR3 spans 13 amino acids. For the CDR3, the DNA is TGTGCCAGCAGCCAAAAGGGGGAGAGTGGCTACACCTTC. Encoded protein: CASSQKGESGYTF.

This clone turned up a few times. The rearrangement uses TRBV28 and TRBJ1-6, with 7 bases identical to TRBD1. Germline V gene sequence: CDR1 MDHEN, CDR2 SYDVKM. The CDR3 covers 16 residues. V trimming: 2 bases; J trimming: 4 bases; junction bases outside the gene matches: 5. This chain's CDR3 is CASSLTRGAYNSPLHF. The CDR3 nucleotides are TGTGCCAGCAGTTTAACCAGGGGGGCATATAATTCACCCCTCCACTTT.

As regards this clone: Other DNA sequences in this specimen translate into the identical CDR3. This rearrangement joins TRBV4-2 to TRBJ2-1; D not certain. V was shortened by 3 bases and J by 0 bases, with 3 bases between the two germline ends. Germline values: CDR1 LGHNA, CDR2 YNFKEQ. CDR3 length equals 13 residues. The CDR3 DNA sequence: TGTGCCAGCAGCCACGGCTCCTACAATGAGCAGTTCTTC. Protein: CASSHGSYNEQFF.

The table lists this clone with a count of one. This sample includes further DNA sequences coding for the same CDR3. The rearrangement links TRBV27 to TRBJ1-5; D is unclear. Per the germline V gene, CDR1 is MNHEY and CDR2 is SMNVEV (reference sequence). CDR3 length: 14 amino acids. V lost 2 bases and J 2 bases, leaving 7 bases between the germline ends. The CDR3 sequence is CASSLRQGNQPQHF. The CDR3 nucleotides are TGTGCCAGCAGTTTAAGGCAGGGCAATCAGCCCCAGCATTTT.

The gene calls are TRBV5-1 and TRBJ2-5, with 8 bases that match TRBD2. The V and J ends lost 7 bases and 4 bases, in that order; junction bases with no gene match: 9. The CDR3 is 14 residues long. CDR1 is SGHRS, CDR2 YFSETQ, per germline. The CDR3 DNA reads as TGCGCCAGCTCCGGGGGGGTGGTTTCAGAGACCCAGTACTTC. This encodes CASSGGVVSETQYF. Supplemented by reference TRBV5-1 and TRBJ2-5, the full variable domain reads KAGVTQTPRYLIKTRGQQVTLSCSPISGHRSVSWYQQTPGQGLQFLFEYFSETQRNKGNFPGRFSGRQFSNSRSEMNVSTLELGDSALYLCASSGGVVSETQYFGPGTRLLVL.

V and J are TRBV5-1 and TRBJ2-3; 11 positions match TRBD2. The germline V gene has CDR1 SGHRS and CDR2 YFSETQ. The CDR3 sequence is 18 residues long. The V and J ends lost 0 bases and 4 bases, in that order; junction bases with no gene match: 10. The CDR3 DNA follows: TGCGCCAGCAGCTTGGAGGGTAGCGGGAGGGCCACGGCAGATACGCAGTATTTT. Translated, it gives CASSLEGSGRATADTQYF.

The rearrangement joins TRBV27 to TRBJ2-7; 7 bases fit TRBD1. The ends lost 5 bases at V and 0 bases at J; junction bases unmatched: 7. Germline V gene data show CDR1 as MNHEY and CDR2 as SMNVEV (reference sequence). CDR3 length equals 15 residues. For the CDR3, the DNA is TGTGCCAGCAGTACTTCCCGGGACAGCTCCTACGAGCAGTACTTC. Translation gives CASSTSRDSSYEQYF.

The CDR3: CASSLEPAEGKTQYF. The CDR3 DNA sequence: TGCGCCAGCAGCTTGGAGCCAGCGGAGGGGAAGACCCAGTACTTC. The chain links TRBV5-1 to TRBJ2-5; D is perhaps TRBD2 (6 bases). The germline CDR1 and CDR2 sequences are SGHRS and YFSETQ. The CDR3 sequence is 15 residues long. V lost 0 bases and J lost 6, with 15 bases in between.

The chain joins TRBV19 to TRBJ2-1, with 11 bases matching TRBD2. CDR3 size: 15 residues. The V gene end was trimmed by 5 bases and the J gene end by 10 bases; junction bases not matched to a gene: 10. CDR1 and CDR2 from the germline V gene are LNHDA and SQIVND (reference sequence). The CDR3 loop reads CASSPAGTSGPEQFF. CDR3 DNA: TGTGCCAGTAGTCCCGCCGGGACTAGCGGCCCAGAGCAGTTCTTC.

The V gene is TRBV2, the J gene TRBJ1-5; D gene unclear. Trimming took off 7 bases at V and 0 bases at J, with 7 bases between the two ends. Germline lookup yields CDR1 SNHLY and CDR2 FYNNEI. The CDR3 spans 13 residues. This CDR3 is CASTSLSNQPQHF. The DNA for the CDR3 is TGTGCCAGCACGAGTCTTAGCAATCAGCCCCAGCATTTT. The whole variable domain, remainder taken from reference TRBV2 and TRBJ1-5, is EPEVTQTPSHQVTQMGQEVILRCVPISNHLYFYWYRQILGQKVEFLVSFYNNEISEKSEIFDDQFSVERPDGSNFTLKIRSTKLEDSAMYFCASTSLSNQPQHFGDGTRLSIL.

The chain couples TRBV19 to TRBJ2-5; 9 bases map to TRBD1. The CDR3 is 14 residues long. After removal of 5 bases from V and 5 bases from J, the junction contained 6 bases not matched to a gene. CDR1 and CDR2 (germline): LNHDA, SQIVND (reference sequence). CDR3 residues: CASSEGQGGETQYF. DNA for the CDR3: TGTGCCAGTAGTGAGGGACAGGGTGGGGAGACCCAGTACTTC.

The rearrangement joins TRBV24-1 to TRBJ2-5, with D possibly being TRBD1 (5 bases). CDR1 KGHDR and CDR2 SFDVKD come from the germline V gene. The ends were cut back, 8 bases at V and 5 bases at J, with 8 bases in the middle. The CDR3 has 11 amino acids. DNA of the CDR3: TGTGCCACCAAACAGGAGGAGACCCAGTACTTC. Translated, it gives CATKQEETQYF.

The chain is built from TRBV5-5 and TRBJ1-2; 8 nucleotides line up with TRBD1. CDR1 is SGHKS, CDR2 YYEKEE, per germline (reference sequence). Trimming cost V 0 bases and J 8 bases; bases outside gene matches: 6. The CDR3 extends over 14 amino acids. CDR3 in amino acids: CASSLVQGARGYTF. The CDR3 DNA sequence: TGTGCCAGCAGCTTGGTCCAGGGGGCAAGGGGCTACACCTTC.